Listed below are T cell receptor beta chains from one sample, sequenced in a study of blood T cell repertoires in COVID-19. Sequenced by immunoSEQ multiplex PCR; TCRdb stores in-frame clones only, minus some. The sample includes roughly 340,000 clones, about 88% of them seen just once. The sequenced material came from peripheral blood. These receptors were collected from a woman in her seventies with COVID-19, enrolled during active disease. The CDR3 runs from the conserved cysteine through the conserved F or W. The order of the fields is V gene, clone size, J gene, D gene, CDR3 protein, CDR3 DNA. The D gene is left open where the match is weak. The listing skips clone size in some rows; elsewhere it reads once, few, many or a size class.

TRBV6-5	-	TRBJ1-1	TRBD1	CASSYSTGEAFF	TGTGCCAGCAGTTACTCGACAGGGGAAGCTTTCTTT
TRBV24-1	-	TRBJ2-2	TRBD2	CATSDVSGGRTGELFF	TGTGCCACCAGTGATGTCAGCGGGGGGCGCACCGGGGAGCTGTTTTTT
TRBV6-1	-	TRBJ2-3	-	CASSEVRAGASSTDTQYF	TGTGCCAGCAGTGAAGTTAGGGCAGGGGCGTCTAGCACAGATACGCAGTATTTT
TRBV28	-	TRBJ1-1	TRBD1	CASRSDPGQGIVTNTEAFF	TGTGCCAGCAGATCTGACCCGGGACAGGGGATAGTGACGAACACTGAAGCTTTCTTT
TRBV2	-	TRBJ1-1	-	CASSVAFMNTEAFF	TGTGCCAGCAGTGTGGCCTTTATGAACACTGAAGCTTTCTTT
TRBV2	once	TRBJ1-1	TRBD1	CASSEALQRRDRVSEAFF	TGTGCCAGCAGTGAAGCGCTTCAGCGACGGGACAGGGTATCTGAAGCTTTCTTT
TRBV9	-	TRBJ1-2	-	CASSVEMGGNYGYTF	TGTGCCAGCAGCGTAGAGATGGGGGGGAACTATGGCTACACCTTC
TRBV6-2/TRBV6-3	-	TRBJ2-7	-	CASSWSPYEQYF	TGTGCCAGCAGTTGGAGTCCCTACGAGCAGTACTTC
TRBV20-1	-	TRBJ2-5	-	CSARGRETQYF	TGCAGTGCCCGGGGAAGAGAGACCCAGTACTTC
TRBV19	-	TRBJ1-4	TRBD1	CASSILGPGGSEKLFF	TGTGCCAGTAGTATACTGGGCCCAGGGGGTAGTGAAAAACTGTTTTTT
TRBV19	few	TRBJ1-1	-	CASTPYGTAKNTEAFF	TGTGCCAGTACCCCATACGGCACAGCCAAGAACACTGAAGCTTTCTTT
TRBV10-3	-	TRBJ2-7	-	CAISERRGEQYF	TGTGCCATCAGTGAGAGGCGGGGAGAGCAGTACTTC
TRBV4-2	-	TRBJ1-1	TRBD1	CASSHPSAGGNTEAFF	TGTGCCAGCAGCCACCCCTCGGCAGGGGGTAACACTGAAGCTTTCTTT
TRBV18	-	TRBJ2-7	-	CASSTDRFIYEQYF	TGTGCCAGCTCCACGGACAGATTTATCTACGAGCAGTACTTC
TRBV2	-	TRBJ1-1	-	CASQKGEGLNTEAFF	TGTGCCAGCCAAAAGGGGGAGGGTCTGAACACTGAAGCTTTCTTT
TRBV24-1	-	TRBJ2-1	-	CATSDYGQPYNEQFF	TGTGCCACCAGTGATTACGGACAGCCTTACAATGAGCAGTTCTTC
TRBV6-5	-	TRBJ2-1	-	CASSYSGQRNEQFF	TGTGCCAGCAGTTACTCGGGGCAGCGCAATGAGCAGTTCTTC
TRBV5-1	-	TRBJ2-7	-	CASSSYGQNYEQYF	TGCGCCAGCAGCTCATACGGACAGAACTACGAGCAGTACTTC
TRBV2	-	TRBJ1-5	TRBD1	CASRADREQPQHF	TGTGCCAGCAGGGCTGACAGGGAGCAGCCCCAGCATTTT
TRBV28	once	TRBJ1-5	-	CASGGANQPQHF	TGTGCCTCCGGGGGGGCTAATCAGCCCCAGCATTTT
TRBV27	-	TRBJ1-2	TRBD1	CASSLTGQGNGYTF	TGTGCCAGCAGTTTAACTGGACAGGGCAATGGCTACACCTTC
TRBV5-4	once	TRBJ1-2	-	CASSWGVGGYTF	TGTGCCAGCAGCTGGGGGGTCGGTGGCTACACCTTC
TRBV2	few	TRBJ1-2	-	CASSVTGTNYGYTF	TGTGCCAGCAGTGTTACAGGGACTAACTATGGCTACACCTTC
TRBV24-1	-	TRBJ1-5	-	CATSEGDRPTSPQHF	TGTGCCACCAGTGAAGGTGACAGGCCAACCTCGCCCCAGCATTTT
TRBV27	-	TRBJ2-2	-	CASSFQAPGELFF	TGTGCCAGCAGTTTCCAGGCCCCCGGGGAGCTGTTTTTT
TRBV6-5	-	TRBJ1-6	TRBD1	CASRRTGGLDSPLHF	TGTGCCAGCCGAAGGACAGGGGGCTTGGATTCACCCCTCCACTTT
TRBV6-5	-	TRBJ1-1	TRBD1	CASSYRQGGTEAFF	TGTGCCAGCAGTTATCGACAGGGTGGGACTGAAGCTTTCTTT
TRBV19	-	TRBJ1-1	-	CASSIGGGDTEAFF	TGTGCCAGTAGTATCGGGGGGGGTGACACTGAAGCTTTCTTT
TRBV27	-	TRBJ1-2	-	CASSLSGRGSGYTF	TGTGCCAGCAGTTTATCCGGCAGGGGAAGTGGCTACACCTTC
TRBV9	once	TRBJ2-3	-	CASSVGSGRTDTQYF	TGTGCCAGCAGCGTAGGTAGCGGACGCACAGATACGCAGTATTTT
TRBV28	-	TRBJ1-4	TRBD1	CASSLASGTGARELFF	TGTGCCAGCAGTTTGGCCTCCGGGACAGGAGCGCGAGAACTGTTTTTT
TRBV19	-	TRBJ1-6	-	CASSILRGSPLHF	TGTGCCAGTAGTATCTTACGGGGATCACCCCTCCACTTT